Listed here are 3 T cell receptor beta chains from one sample, sequenced in a study of T cells in localized non-small cell lung cancer. Libraries were prepared by immunoSEQ multiplex PCR; TCRdb keeps only in-frame clonotypes and omits some of them. The data hold approximately 83,000 clones, with around 90% observed a single time. Sequenced material: PBMCs, taken before any cancer treatment. The receptors stem from a woman aged 40-69 years with stage II squamous cell lung carcinoma.

The J gene is TRBJ1-2, the V gene TRBV7-9; maybe TRBD1 (6 bases). Trimming removed 1 base at V and 8 bases at J, with 17 bases between. The CDR3 extends over 15 amino acids. The germline gives CDR1 SEHNR, CDR2 FQNEAQ (reference sequence). CDR3 nucleotide sequence: TGTGCCAGCAGCTTAGGACCCCCAGGGGTGCGGGGCTACACCTTC. Translation: CASSLGPPGVRGYTF.

The chain uses TRBV19 and TRBJ2-1; D is undetermined. The CDR3 runs 11 residues. The V end lost 4 bases, the J end lost 6 bases, and 4 bases lay between the germline ends. Germline V CDR1 and CDR2: LNHDA, SQIVND (reference sequence). The CDR3 loop is CASSTLNEQFF. CDR3 DNA sequence: TGTGCCAGTAGTACCCTCAATGAGCAGTTCTTC.

This rearrangement joins TRBV6-5 to TRBJ2-2, with D maybe TRBD1 (5 bases). The CDR3 runs to 14 residues. Germline V gene data show CDR1 as MNHEY and CDR2 as SVGAGI. With 5 bases removed from V and 1 base from J, the gap between germline ends came to 8 bases. CDR3 nucleotide sequence: TGTGCCAGCAGTCTTGGACAGAACACCGGGGAGCTGTTTTTT. This sequence encodes CASSLGQNTGELFF.